What follows is one T cell receptor (beta chain) and its context. What it binds is not known. The sample belongs to a study of long-term antiretroviral therapy in people with HIV. Study findings and constraints: Collection of the blood took place between 2004 and 2017. The ART regimens in use then may have been less effective than current ones. Pre-ART expanded clones dominated the repertoire at every time point. The study found narrower CDR3 length ranges in HIV repertoires than in controls.

Assay version v3.0 of immunoSEQ was used, and it was run at survey level. Data came from immunoSEQ multiplex PCR; TCRdb stores just in-frame clones and leaves some out. This sample has about 30,000 clones; about 85% occur once, and the top ten carry 7% to 8%. CDR3 length: 14 amino acids. The V end lost 1 base, the J end lost 2 bases, and 6 bases lay between the germline ends. The V gene's germline CDR1 is LNHDA and CDR2 SQIVND (reference sequence). The receptor comes from a man aged 50 to 60 with HIV. The chain employs TRBV19 and TRBJ1-5; no reliable D call. Sequencing used unsorted PBMCs, obtained roughly 5 years before starting antiretroviral therapy. The CDR3 DNA follows: TGTGCCAGTAGTATAGCGGAGGGCAATCAGCCCCAGCATTTT. This codes for CASSIAEGNQPQHF. Using reference TRBV19 and TRBJ1-5 for the parts outside the CDR3, the full variable domain is DGGITQSPKYLFRKEGQNVTLSCEQNLNHDAMYWYRQDPGQGLRLIYYSQIVNDFQKGDIAEGYSVSREKKESFPLTVTSAQKNPTAFYLCASSIAEGNQPQHFGDGTRLSIL.